This T cell receptor (beta chain) was documented in a study of cytotoxic CD8 clonotypes in ibrutinib-treated CLL. The study's findings and limits: Stable or contracted on treatment, public clonotypes were also uncommon.

Using immunoSEQ multiplex PCR, the repertoire was profiled, and TCRdb retains in-frame clones only, with some absent. This sample has 150,000 or so clones; roughly 80% occur once, and the top ten carry approximately 27%. Notes on this clone: As yet, its antigen is unknown.

Looked up from germline, CDR1 is SNHLY and CDR2 is FYNNEI. V was pared by 5 bases and J by 4 bases, with 8 bases of the junction left unmatched. This CDR3 contains 15 residues. The sequences come from PBMCs, collected after 12 months of ibrutinib treatment. J is TRBJ2-1 and V is TRBV2, with 7 bases fitting TRBD1. This sequence originates from a human donor with chronic lymphocytic leukemia. The CDR3 nucleotides are TGTGCCAGCAGTAAAACACAGGGGACATACAATGAGCAGTTCTTC. It encodes CASSKTQGTYNEQFF.